The clone carrying this T cell receptor beta chain was counted between two and nine times. These data come from a study of blood T cell repertoires in COVID-19. About the research overall: Specimens from acute and convalescent COVID-19 originated in the United States, Italy and Spain. Nucleic acid was either cDNA or gDNA, and it came from T cells, B-cell-depleted T cells, or PBMCs.

In the original workflow: Estimation of nucleated cell counts was performed using reference gene primer amplification. Assay: immunoSEQ multiplex PCR; the TCRdb copy retains only in-frame clones and omits some. From that table come the V and J calls and clone size; the DNA was used to work out D and trimming. The sample shows about 170,000 clones, around nine tenths of them seen only once. Germline V gives CDR1 SGHNT, CDR2 YENEEA. This CDR3 region has 14 residues. The V gene lost 2 bases and the J gene lost 6 bases, with 11 bases spanning the gap. The receptor was derived from a man in his late teens or twenties with active or convalescent COVID-19. Sequenced sample: peripheral blood. This chain connects TRBV11-3 to TRBJ2-1; tentative D call: TRBD1 (6 bases). The DNA of the CDR3 is TGTGCCAGCAGCTTAAGAGGGGGTATCAATGAGCAGTTCTTC. This codes for CASSLRGGINEQFF. The full variable domain, completed using reference TRBV11-3 and TRBJ2-1, is EAGVVQSPRYKIIEKKQPVAFWCNPISGHNTLYWYLQNLGQGPELLIRYENEEAVDDSQLPKDRFSAERLKGVDSTLKIQPAELGDSAVYLCASSLRGGINEQFFGPGTRLTVL.